A selection of T cell receptor beta chains follows, all from one sample in a study of Graves' ophthalmopathy and Graves' hyperthyroidism. MiXCR, run by TCRdb on the multiplex PCR reads, gives a single entry per CDR3 protein. The sample gives fewer than 650,000 distinct CDR3 sequences, about 24% of which show up once; approximately 7% is in the top ten. What was sequenced was peripheral blood. All receptors come from a woman under 30 with stable Graves' hyperthyroidism. Some clones in this sample may be carry-over from other donors' samples. Each CDR3 is given with its conserved first and last residue. The order of the fields is clone size, J gene, D gene, V gene, CDR3 protein, CDR3 DNA. A D gene is named only where the DNA matches it firmly. Clone size is stated in some rows and not others, as once, few, many or a class when expanded.

- TRBJ1-2 TRBD1 TRBV12-3/TRBV12-4 CASSPSTGGSGYTF TGTGCCAGCAGTCCCTCGACAGGGGGGTCGGGCTACACCTTC
many TRBJ1-1 - TRBV6-2/TRBV6-3 CASSYAVNTEAFF TGTGCCAGCAGTTACGCGGTGAACACTGAAGCTTTCTTT
- TRBJ2-5 - TRBV7-2 CASSLVSGLAQETQYF TGTGCCAGCAGCTTAGTCTCAGGGTTGGCCCAAGAGACCCAGTACTTC
many TRBJ1-1 - TRBV5-1 CASSPPGTQGNSRAFF TGCGCCAGCAGCCCCCCGGGGACTCAGGGCAACTCGCGAGCTTTCTTT
- TRBJ2-6 - TRBV28 CASSSGSPGANVLTF TGTGCCAGCAGTTCCGGTAGCCCTGGGGCCAACGTCCTGACTTTC
- TRBJ2-7 TRBD1 TRBV27 CASQGAREQYF TGTGCCAGCCAGGGGGCTCGGGAGCAGTACTTC
many TRBJ2-5 - TRBV18 CASSPRGETQYF TGTGCCAGCTCGCCTCGAGGAGAGACCCAGTACTTC
few TRBJ2-7 - TRBV3-1 CASSRGTEYEQYF TGTGCCAGCAGCCGAGGGACGGAATACGAGCAGTACTTC
many TRBJ2-5 TRBD2 TRBV28 CASSPGTRPQETQYF TGTGCCAGCAGTCCGGGGACTAGACCTCAAGAGACCCAGTACTTC
many TRBJ2-7 - TRBV5-1 CASSTGDTAGEQYF TGCGCCAGCAGCACCGGGGACACTGCGGGGGAGCAGTACTTC
few TRBJ2-7 - TRBV11-1 CASSSPYAAEQYF TGTGCCAGCAGCTCACCCTACGCGGCTGAGCAGTACTTC
few TRBJ2-2 TRBD1 TRBV10-2 CASSAGTGSSGELFF TGCGCCAGCAGTGCAGGGACAGGGTCGTCCGGGGAGCTGTTTTTT
- TRBJ1-1 - TRBV6-1 CASSEGTNTEAFF TGTGCCAGCAGTGAGGGTACGAACACTGAAGCTTTCTTT
many TRBJ2-5 - TRBV11-2 CASSSATGRGLPETQYF TGTGCCAGCAGCTCCGCCACGGGTAGGGGACTCCCAGAGACCCAGTACTTC
- TRBJ1-3 - TRBV12-3/TRBV12-4 CASQLNRFSGNTIYF TGTGCCAGCCAGTTGAACAGGTTCTCTGGAAACACCATATATTTT
many TRBJ2-5 TRBD1 TRBV6-2/TRBV6-3 CASRQRGQGGETQYF TGTGCCAGCAGACAACGGGGACAGGGTGGGGAGACCCAGTACTTC
- TRBJ2-5 TRBD1 TRBV5-1 CASSQTGGIQTQYF TGCGCCAGCAGCCAGACAGGGGGAATTCAGACCCAGTACTTC
many TRBJ1-5 TRBD1 TRBV4-1 CASSPTDRGHQPQHF TGCGCCAGCAGCCCAACTGACAGGGGGCATCAGCCCCAGCATTTT
many TRBJ2-5 - TRBV2 CASREEQAGQETQYF TGTGCCAGCAGGGAGGAACAGGCCGGCCAAGAGACCCAGTACTTC
- TRBJ2-2 TRBD1 TRBV15 CATSRTGDTGELFF TGTGCCACCAGCAGAACAGGGGACACCGGGGAGCTGTTTTTT
many TRBJ1-2 - TRBV27 CASTSRGVEGGYTF TGTGCCAGCACCTCCAGAGGGGTAGAGGGTGGCTACACCTTC
many TRBJ1-1 - TRBV11-2 CASSLQAEGRAEAFF TGTGCCAGCAGCTTACAGGCGGAGGGGAGAGCTGAAGCTTTCTTT
- TRBJ2-5 - TRBV4-1 CASSQVRDRGTQYF TGCGCCAGCAGCCAAGTCCGGGACCGGGGTACCCAGTACTTC
many TRBJ2-2 TRBD2 TRBV7-2 CASSYLTGTSGASNTGELFF TGTGCCAGCAGCTACCTTACCGGGACTAGCGGTGCCTCGAACACCGGGGAGCTGTTTTTT
- TRBJ2-7 - TRBV12-3/TRBV12-4 CASIRGGAFYEQYF TGTGCCAGCATCCGCGGCGGGGCTTTCTACGAGCAGTACTTC
many TRBJ1-2 - TRBV15 CATSRGVNYGYTF TGTGCCACCAGCAGAGGAGTTAACTATGGCTACACCTTC
many TRBJ1-2 - TRBV9 CASSVVVGNPHGYTF TGTGCCAGCAGCGTCGTTGTAGGGAATCCCCATGGCTACACCTTC
- TRBJ2-5 - TRBV14 CASSQEGRGSLVETQYF TGTGCCAGCAGCCAAGAAGGTAGAGGCAGCCTTGTCGAGACCCAGTACTTC
- TRBJ2-7 - TRBV12-3/TRBV12-4 CASSSLGTGTGNYEQYF TGTGCCAGCAGTTCCCTAGGGACCGGGACGGGGAACTACGAGCAGTACTTC
many TRBJ1-3 TRBD1 TRBV29-1 CSATTGPGNTIYF TGCAGCGCCACGACAGGGCCGGGAAACACCATATATTTT
many TRBJ1-3 - TRBV19 CASTYGDSGNTIYF TGTGCCAGTACCTACGGTGACTCTGGAAACACCATATATTTT
- TRBJ1-1 - TRBV19 CASRSRGGLEAFF TGTGCCAGTCGGAGCAGGGGAGGCCTTGAAGCTTTCTTT
- TRBJ2-1 TRBD2 TRBV12-3/TRBV12-4 CASSKREVYNEQFF TGTGCCAGCAGCAAGCGGGAGGTGTACAATGAGCAGTTCTTC
- TRBJ2-5 - TRBV4-1 CASSQDGPKETQYF TGCGCCAGCAGCCAAGATGGTCCTAAAGAGACCCAGTACTTC
- TRBJ1-6 - TRBV15 CATEESYNSPLHF TGTGCCACGGAGGAATCCTATAATTCACCCCTCCACTTT
- TRBJ2-5 TRBD2 TRBV29-1 CSVDVLFPSGARRETQYF TGCAGCGTTGATGTTTTGTTCCCTAGCGGAGCTCGCCGGGAGACCCAGTACTTC
few TRBJ2-7 - TRBV30 CAWSPWDYEQYF TGTGCCTGGAGCCCTTGGGACTACGAGCAGTACTTC
- TRBJ2-4 - TRBV7-2 CASTPQGVKNIQYF TGTGCCAGCACCCCGCAAGGGGTCAAAAACATTCAGTACTTC
many TRBJ2-7 - TRBV7-2 CASSFGRIQSYEQYF TGTGCCAGCAGCTTTGGCAGGATTCAATCCTACGAGCAGTACTTC
many TRBJ1-1 - TRBV29-1 CSVCRTAMNTEAFF TGCAGCGTCTGCAGGACAGCCATGAACACTGAAGCTTTCTTT
many TRBJ2-5 - TRBV20-1 CSASVHQETQYF TGCAGTGCATCTGTACACCAAGAGACCCAGTACTTC
many TRBJ2-5 - TRBV24-1 CATSDPRQETQYF TGTGCCACCAGTGACCCGCGGCAAGAGACCCAGTACTTC
many TRBJ1-5 - TRBV6-1 CASSEWGGQPQHF TGTGCCAGCAGTGAATGGGGGGGTCAGCCCCAGCATTTT
- TRBJ2-5 TRBD2 TRBV12-3/TRBV12-4 CASTWGSGTLQETQYF TGTGCCAGCACCTGGGGTAGCGGGACCCTCCAAGAGACCCAGTACTTC
many TRBJ2-5 TRBD1 TRBV12-3/TRBV12-4 CASSPTGEGTQYF TGTGCCAGCAGTCCCACAGGGGAAGGGACCCAGTACTTC
many TRBJ2-7 - TRBV15 CATSRDFSYEQYF TGTGCCACCAGCAGAGATTTCAGTTACGAGCAGTACTTC
many TRBJ1-2 - TRBV6-2/TRBV6-3 CASRKIAYGYTF TGTGCCAGCAGAAAAATAGCCTATGGCTACACCTTC
- TRBJ2-7 TRBD2 TRBV18 CASSTTGGTSGRSYEQYF TGTGCCAGCTCAACGACAGGGGGGACTAGCGGGAGGTCCTACGAGCAGTACTTC
- TRBJ2-5 - TRBV10-3 CAISELTGAETQYF TGTGCCATCAGTGAGCTCACGGGGGCAGAGACCCAGTACTTC
- TRBJ2-2 TRBD1 TRBV19 CASSIDRVQRAGELFF TGTGCCAGTAGTATCGACAGGGTACAAAGAGCCGGGGAGCTGTTTTTT
many TRBJ2-2 - TRBV12-3/TRBV12-4 CASSLSGPAGELFF TGTGCCAGCAGTTTGTCAGGGCCGGCCGGGGAGCTGTTTTTT
- TRBJ1-1 - TRBV28 CASRSVQARNTEAFF TGTGCCAGCAGATCTGTACAGGCGAGGAACACTGAAGCTTTCTTT
many TRBJ2-3 - TRBV10-1 CASSDSSRGADTQYF TGCGCCAGCAGTGATAGTAGCAGGGGCGCAGATACGCAGTATTTT
many TRBJ1-1 - TRBV30 CAWSVGRHTEAFF TGTGCCTGGAGTGTCGGCAGGCACACTGAAGCTTTCTTT
many TRBJ2-7 TRBD2 TRBV10-3 CAISEAGSGVSYEQYF TGTGCCATCAGTGAGGCGGGTAGCGGGGTCTCCTACGAGCAGTACTTC